The clone carrying this TCR beta chain has only one observation. This entry belongs to a study of blood T cell repertoires in COVID-19. The CDR3 has 14 amino acids. Per germline, CDR1 SNHLY and CDR2 FYNNEI. The V end lost 7 bases, the J end lost 5 bases, and 17 bases lay between the germline ends. Assay used: immunoSEQ multiplex PCR; TCRdb lists only in-frame clones, some missing. The sample lists roughly 97,000 clones; 70% to 85% were seen once. Sequenced sample: peripheral blood. The chain has TRBV2 and TRBJ2-5, with a possible D match to TRBD2 (6 bases). This TCR was sampled from a man between 70 and 80 years old with acute or convalescent COVID-19. The CDR3 coding sequence is TGTGCCAGCAACCGGGACTCATCCACGGAGACCCAGTACTTC. Its protein product is CASNRDSSTETQYF.